The TCR beta chain under discussion was sequenced for a study of shared T cell receptors in the human thymus. Clones were read by immunoSEQ multiplex PCR, and TCRdb kept only the in-frame ones, dropping some. This table holds hundreds of thousands of clones, about 95% found once. CDR1 and CDR2 (germline): SGDLS, YYNGEE. CDR3 length: 18 residues. V dropped 3 bases and J dropped 3 bases, with 24 bases sitting between them. This clonotype was obtained from a human donor. Specimen: thymocytes. V and J are TRBV9 and TRBJ2-5, with a weak D call TRBD1 (6 bases). CDR3 bases: TGTGCCAGCAGCGCACAGGGCTTTCTGCGACGGGAAAAAGAGACCCAGTACTTC. The encoded protein is CASSAQGFLRREKETQYF.